Listed below are T cell receptor beta chains from one sample, sequenced in a study of T cell responses to AZD1222 COVID-19 vaccine. Repertoires were generated with immunoSEQ multiplex PCR, while TCRdb's copy carries only in-frame clones and drops some. The sample lists fewer than 200,000 clones, approximately 90% occurring once. The sample here was peripheral blood, taken 28 days after the second AZD1222 dose. These receptors were collected from an adult who received the AZD1222 COVID-19 vaccine. Each CDR3 is given with its conserved first and last residue. A D gene is named only where the DNA matches it firmly. Clone size is given for some rows only: seen once, a few or many times, or a class if the clone is expanded.

cdr3_length: 17; d_call: NA; v_call: TRBV28; j_call: TRBJ2-2; clone_size: once; cdr3_aa: CASSLSGLGQNTGELFF; cdr3_nt: TGTGCCAGCAGTTTATCGGGGCTGGGACAGAACACCGGGGAGCTGTTTTTT
cdr3_length: 12; d_call: NA; v_call: TRBV7-2; j_call: TRBJ2-7; clone_size: NA; cdr3_aa: CASRISGYEQYF; cdr3_nt: TGTGCCAGCCGAATAAGCGGCTACGAGCAGTACTTC
cdr3_length: 15; d_call: NA; v_call: TRBV19; j_call: TRBJ2-1; clone_size: few; cdr3_aa: CASSTFGTFYNEQFF; cdr3_nt: TGTGCCAGTAGTACATTCGGGACATTCTACAATGAGCAGTTCTTC
cdr3_length: 12; d_call: NA; v_call: TRBV7-2; j_call: TRBJ2-7; clone_size: NA; cdr3_aa: CASRSGPYEQYF; cdr3_nt: TGTGCCAGCAGGAGTGGCCCGTACGAGCAGTACTTC
cdr3_length: 15; d_call: TRBD1; v_call: TRBV30; j_call: TRBJ2-7; clone_size: NA; cdr3_aa: CAWSVGGTGPYEQYF; cdr3_nt: TGTGCCTGGAGTGTAGGGGGGACAGGGCCCTACGAGCAGTACTTC
cdr3_length: 13; d_call: NA; v_call: TRBV5-6; j_call: TRBJ2-1; clone_size: NA; cdr3_aa: CASSWFPYNEQFF; cdr3_nt: TGTGCCAGCAGCTGGTTCCCTTACAATGAGCAGTTCTTC
cdr3_length: 14; d_call: TRBD2; v_call: TRBV4-3; j_call: TRBJ2-7; clone_size: NA; cdr3_aa: CASSFRAGAGEQYF; cdr3_nt: TGCGCCAGCAGCTTCCGAGCGGGAGCGGGGGAGCAGTACTTC
cdr3_length: 14; d_call: TRBD2; v_call: TRBV6-4; j_call: TRBJ2-1; clone_size: NA; cdr3_aa: CASSATGGSDEQFF; cdr3_nt: TGTGCCAGCAGTGCGACGGGAGGTAGCGATGAGCAGTTCTTC
cdr3_length: 16; d_call: TRBD2; v_call: TRBV4-3; j_call: TRBJ2-7; clone_size: NA; cdr3_aa: CASSLSLAGDGYEQYF; cdr3_nt: TGCGCCAGCAGCCTAAGTCTAGCGGGAGATGGTTACGAGCAGTACTTC
cdr3_length: 15; d_call: NA; v_call: TRBV24-1; j_call: TRBJ2-7; clone_size: NA; cdr3_aa: CARYTTGGGSDGQYF; cdr3_nt: TGTGCCAGATACACGACAGGAGGTGGGAGTGATGGGCAGTACTTC
cdr3_length: 14; d_call: TRBD2; v_call: TRBV5-4; j_call: TRBJ2-1; clone_size: NA; cdr3_aa: CAIPGLAGVGEQFF; cdr3_nt: TGTGCCATTCCGGGACTAGCGGGAGTGGGTGAGCAGTTCTTC
cdr3_length: 14; d_call: NA; v_call: TRBV10-3; j_call: TRBJ2-3; clone_size: NA; cdr3_aa: CASGGTGSADTQYF; cdr3_nt: TGTGCCTCTGGGGGGACCGGGAGCGCGGATACGCAGTATTTT
cdr3_length: 17; d_call: TRBD2; v_call: TRBV3-1/TRBV3-2; j_call: TRBJ2-5; clone_size: few; cdr3_aa: CASSQDLVTSGRGTQYF; cdr3_nt: TGTGCCAGCAGCCAAGATTTAGTGACTAGCGGGAGAGGGACCCAGTACTTC
cdr3_length: 13; d_call: NA; v_call: TRBV30; j_call: TRBJ1-4; clone_size: NA; cdr3_aa: CAGSQGRGEKLFF; cdr3_nt: TGTGCCGGATCGCAGGGGAGAGGTGAAAAACTGTTTTTT
cdr3_length: 13; d_call: NA; v_call: TRBV7-9; j_call: TRBJ2-7; clone_size: NA; cdr3_aa: CASSPGGLYEQYF; cdr3_nt: TGTGCCAGCAGCCCGGGTGGACTTTACGAGCAGTACTTC
cdr3_length: 11; d_call: NA; v_call: TRBV7-9; j_call: TRBJ2-3; clone_size: NA; cdr3_aa: CASRPGDTQYF; cdr3_nt: TGTGCCAGCAGACCCGGAGATACGCAGTATTTT
cdr3_length: 17; d_call: NA; v_call: TRBV5-6; j_call: TRBJ1-6; clone_size: once; cdr3_aa: CASSPTLGQGFNSPLHF; cdr3_nt: TGTGCCAGCAGCCCCACCCTCGGGCAGGGGTTTAATTCACCCCTCCACTTT
cdr3_length: 14; d_call: TRBD1; v_call: TRBV5-1; j_call: TRBJ2-3; clone_size: NA; cdr3_aa: CASSPGQPTDTQYF; cdr3_nt: TGCGCCAGCAGCCCGGGACAGCCGACAGATACGCAGTATTTT
cdr3_length: 14; d_call: TRBD1; v_call: TRBV29-1; j_call: TRBJ2-7; clone_size: once; cdr3_aa: CSVGTGTGGPEQYF; cdr3_nt: TGCAGCGTTGGAACCGGGACAGGGGGTCCCGAGCAGTACTTC
cdr3_length: 15; d_call: NA; v_call: TRBV2; j_call: TRBJ2-7; clone_size: NA; cdr3_aa: CASSAREGQLYEQYF; cdr3_nt: TGTGCCAGCAGTGCTCGAGAGGGTCAGCTCTACGAGCAGTACTTC
cdr3_length: 16; d_call: TRBD1; v_call: TRBV4-3; j_call: TRBJ2-2; clone_size: NA; cdr3_aa: CASSHSTGVNTGELFF; cdr3_nt: TGCGCCAGCAGCCATTCGACAGGGGTGAACACCGGGGAGCTGTTTTTT
cdr3_length: 15; d_call: NA; v_call: TRBV15; j_call: TRBJ1-1; clone_size: NA; cdr3_aa: CATSRAGTLGTEAFF; cdr3_nt: TGTGCCACCAGCAGAGCGGGGACATTGGGGACTGAAGCTTTCTTT
cdr3_length: 13; d_call: NA; v_call: TRBV7-2; j_call: TRBJ2-7; clone_size: NA; cdr3_aa: CASSLGGPNEQYF; cdr3_nt: TGTGCCAGCAGCTTAGGAGGGCCGAACGAGCAGTACTTC
cdr3_length: 16; d_call: TRBD1; v_call: TRBV19; j_call: TRBJ1-3; clone_size: NA; cdr3_aa: CASSIQDRGDGNTIYF; cdr3_nt: TGTGCCAGTAGTATACAGGACAGGGGCGATGGAAACACCATATATTTT
cdr3_length: 14; d_call: TRBD1; v_call: TRBV11-1; j_call: TRBJ1-2; clone_size: many; cdr3_aa: CASSPGTENYGYTF; cdr3_nt: TGTGCCAGCAGCCCCGGGACAGAAAACTATGGCTACACCTTC
cdr3_length: 14; d_call: NA; v_call: TRBV27; j_call: TRBJ2-7; clone_size: NA; cdr3_aa: CASTLTGRGDEQYF; cdr3_nt: TGTGCCAGCACCCTAACGGGCCGGGGCGACGAGCAGTACTTC
cdr3_length: 13; d_call: NA; v_call: TRBV12-3/TRBV12-4; j_call: TRBJ1-3; clone_size: NA; cdr3_aa: CASSLTAGNTIYF; cdr3_nt: TGTGCCAGCAGTTTGACAGCTGGAAACACCATATATTTT
cdr3_length: 12; d_call: NA; v_call: TRBV2; j_call: TRBJ2-3; clone_size: NA; cdr3_aa: CASIRLTDTQYF; cdr3_nt: TGTGCCAGCATCAGGCTCACAGATACGCAGTATTTT
cdr3_length: 14; d_call: TRBD2; v_call: TRBV7-9; j_call: TRBJ2-3; clone_size: NA; cdr3_aa: CASSQREITDTQYF; cdr3_nt: TGTGCCAGCAGCCAGCGGGAGATCACAGATACGCAGTATTTT
cdr3_length: 16; d_call: NA; v_call: TRBV3-1/TRBV3-2; j_call: TRBJ2-1; clone_size: NA; cdr3_aa: CASSTQGPSGAGEQFF; cdr3_nt: TGTGCCAGCAGCACCCAAGGTCCCTCGGGGGCGGGTGAGCAGTTCTTC
cdr3_length: 12; d_call: NA; v_call: TRBV6-4; j_call: TRBJ1-4; clone_size: NA; cdr3_aa: CASSFDGEKLFF; cdr3_nt: TGTGCCAGCAGTTTTGACGGGGAAAAACTGTTTTTT
cdr3_length: 13; d_call: TRBD2; v_call: TRBV5-8; j_call: TRBJ2-7; clone_size: once; cdr3_aa: CASSSLAGYEQYF; cdr3_nt: TGTGCCAGCAGCTCATTAGCGGGCTACGAGCAGTACTTC
cdr3_length: 12; d_call: NA; v_call: TRBV29-1; j_call: TRBJ1-5; clone_size: NA; cdr3_aa: CSVEEGNQPQHF; cdr3_nt: TGCAGCGTTGAGGAGGGCAATCAGCCCCAGCATTTT
cdr3_length: 15; d_call: NA; v_call: TRBV5-6; j_call: TRBJ1-5; clone_size: once; cdr3_aa: CASSLGARGNQPQHF; cdr3_nt: TGTGCCAGCAGCTTGGGGGCCCGTGGCAATCAGCCCCAGCATTTT
cdr3_length: 11; d_call: NA; v_call: TRBV3-1/TRBV3-2; j_call: TRBJ2-1; clone_size: NA; cdr3_aa: CASSESNEQFF; cdr3_nt: TGTGCCAGCAGCGAGTCCAATGAGCAGTTCTTC
cdr3_length: 13; d_call: TRBD1; v_call: TRBV28; j_call: TRBJ2-7; clone_size: NA; cdr3_aa: CASSSTGGYEQYF; cdr3_nt: TGTGCCAGCAGTTCCACAGGGGGCTACGAGCAGTACTTC
cdr3_length: 15; d_call: TRBD2; v_call: TRBV2; j_call: TRBJ2-2; clone_size: NA; cdr3_aa: CASSPVSGSTGELFF; cdr3_nt: TGTGCCAGCAGCCCGGTTAGCGGGAGTACCGGGGAGCTGTTTTTT
cdr3_length: 15; d_call: NA; v_call: TRBV5-4; j_call: TRBJ2-7; clone_size: NA; cdr3_aa: CASSFPGTATYEQYF; cdr3_nt: TGTGCCAGCAGCTTCCCCGGGACGGCGACCTACGAGCAGTACTTC
cdr3_length: 13; d_call: TRBD1; v_call: TRBV9; j_call: TRBJ1-2; clone_size: NA; cdr3_aa: CASSVGYRGDYTF; cdr3_nt: TGTGCCAGCAGCGTAGGTTACAGGGGTGACTACACCTTC
cdr3_length: 13; d_call: NA; v_call: TRBV30; j_call: TRBJ2-2; clone_size: NA; cdr3_aa: CALRLANTGELFF; cdr3_nt: TGTGCCCTTAGACTAGCGAACACCGGGGAGCTGTTTTTT
cdr3_length: 17; d_call: TRBD2; v_call: TRBV9; j_call: TRBJ2-2; clone_size: NA; cdr3_aa: CASSVVGTSDETGELFF; cdr3_nt: TGTGCCAGCAGCGTAGTCGGGACTAGCGACGAGACCGGGGAGCTGTTTTTT
cdr3_length: 14; d_call: TRBD1; v_call: TRBV14; j_call: TRBJ2-7; clone_size: few; cdr3_aa: CASSRWTGGDEQYF; cdr3_nt: TGTGCCAGCAGCCGATGGACAGGGGGCGACGAGCAGTACTTC
cdr3_length: 18; d_call: NA; v_call: TRBV4-1; j_call: TRBJ2-5; clone_size: NA; cdr3_aa: CASSHLSGQGPSSGTQYF; cdr3_nt: TGCGCCAGCAGCCATTTAAGCGGTCAAGGACCCTCGAGCGGGACCCAGTACTTC
cdr3_length: 15; d_call: NA; v_call: TRBV25-1; j_call: TRBJ1-3; clone_size: once; cdr3_aa: CASSELGKLGNTIYF; cdr3_nt: TGTGCCAGCAGTGAATTGGGGAAACTCGGAAACACCATATATTTT
cdr3_length: 11; d_call: NA; v_call: TRBV11-2; j_call: TRBJ2-5; clone_size: NA; cdr3_aa: CASSEGETQYF; cdr3_nt: TGTGCCAGCAGCGAGGGGGAGACCCAGTACTTC
cdr3_length: 18; d_call: NA; v_call: TRBV28; j_call: TRBJ1-1; clone_size: NA; cdr3_aa: CASSLRVTSLRGRTEAFF; cdr3_nt: TGTGCCAGCAGTTTAAGGGTAACATCTCTCCGTGGGAGGACTGAAGCTTTCTTT
cdr3_length: 17; d_call: TRBD2; v_call: TRBV29-1; j_call: TRBJ2-3; clone_size: NA; cdr3_aa: CSVEGVLAGVRTDTQYF; cdr3_nt: TGCAGCGTTGAAGGAGTGCTAGCGGGAGTAAGGACAGATACGCAGTATTTT
cdr3_length: 11; d_call: NA; v_call: TRBV18; j_call: TRBJ2-7; clone_size: NA; cdr3_aa: CASSREYEQYF; cdr3_nt: TGTGCCAGCTCCCGAGAGTACGAGCAGTACTTC
cdr3_length: 18; d_call: TRBD2; v_call: TRBV28; j_call: TRBJ2-3; clone_size: NA; cdr3_aa: CASSGGLAGGPGADTQYF; cdr3_nt: TGTGCCAGCAGTGGGGGACTAGCGGGAGGGCCCGGGGCGGATACGCAGTATTTT
cdr3_length: 15; d_call: NA; v_call: TRBV4-3; j_call: TRBJ2-3; clone_size: NA; cdr3_aa: CASSPGGGGTDTQYF; cdr3_nt: TGCGCCAGCAGTCCTGGGGGAGGCGGCACAGATACGCAGTATTTT
cdr3_length: 16; d_call: NA; v_call: TRBV3-1/TRBV3-2; j_call: TRBJ2-5; clone_size: once; cdr3_aa: CASSHPLGRSQETQYF; cdr3_nt: TGTGCCAGCAGCCACCCCTTGGGTCGCTCCCAAGAGACCCAGTACTTC
cdr3_length: 11; d_call: NA; v_call: TRBV7-6; j_call: TRBJ2-7; clone_size: NA; cdr3_aa: CASTEGYEQYF; cdr3_nt: TGTGCCAGCACCGAGGGATACGAGCAGTACTTC
cdr3_length: 12; d_call: NA; v_call: TRBV5-4; j_call: TRBJ1-1; clone_size: NA; cdr3_aa: CASTRGGSEAFF; cdr3_nt: TGTGCCAGCACTCGGGGGGGGTCTGAAGCTTTCTTT
cdr3_length: 15; d_call: TRBD1; v_call: TRBV28; j_call: TRBJ1-5; clone_size: NA; cdr3_aa: CASIQGQDSNQPQHF; cdr3_nt: TGTGCCAGCATCCAGGGACAGGATAGCAATCAGCCCCAGCATTTT
cdr3_length: 14; d_call: NA; v_call: TRBV19; j_call: TRBJ2-7; clone_size: once; cdr3_aa: CASSSYSGTNEQYF; cdr3_nt: TGTGCCAGTAGTTCCTACTCGGGTACCAACGAGCAGTACTTC
cdr3_length: 16; d_call: NA; v_call: TRBV7-7; j_call: TRBJ2-5; clone_size: NA; cdr3_aa: CASSTTSQGGQETQYF; cdr3_nt: TGTGCTAGCAGTACTACCTCACAAGGGGGGCAAGAGACCCAGTACTTC
cdr3_length: 14; d_call: NA; v_call: TRBV7-2; j_call: TRBJ1-4; clone_size: NA; cdr3_aa: CASSPRAGDEKLFF; cdr3_nt: TGTGCCAGCAGCCCCAGGGCGGGCGATGAAAAACTGTTTTTT
cdr3_length: 14; d_call: NA; v_call: TRBV7-9; j_call: TRBJ1-5; clone_size: NA; cdr3_aa: CASSRGHPNQPQHF; cdr3_nt: TGTGCCAGCAGCCGGGGACACCCGAATCAGCCCCAGCATTTT